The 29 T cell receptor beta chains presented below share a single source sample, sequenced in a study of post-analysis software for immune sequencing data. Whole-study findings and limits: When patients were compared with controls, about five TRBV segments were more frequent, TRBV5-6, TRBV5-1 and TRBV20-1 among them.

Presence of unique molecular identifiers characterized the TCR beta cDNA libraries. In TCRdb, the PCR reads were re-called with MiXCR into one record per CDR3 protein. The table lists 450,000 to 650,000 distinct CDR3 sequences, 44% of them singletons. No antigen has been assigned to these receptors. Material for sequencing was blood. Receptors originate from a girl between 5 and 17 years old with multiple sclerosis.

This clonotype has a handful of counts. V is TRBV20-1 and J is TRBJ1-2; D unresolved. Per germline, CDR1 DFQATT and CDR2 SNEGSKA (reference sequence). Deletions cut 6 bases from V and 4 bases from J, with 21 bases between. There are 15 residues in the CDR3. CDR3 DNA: TGCAGTGCCAAGACCCCCAACCCTTGGGTCTATGGCTACACCTTC. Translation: CSAKTPNPWVYGYTF.

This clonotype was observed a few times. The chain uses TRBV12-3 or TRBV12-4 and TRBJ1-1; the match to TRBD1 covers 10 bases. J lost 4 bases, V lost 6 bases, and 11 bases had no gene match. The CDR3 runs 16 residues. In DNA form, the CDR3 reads TGTGCCAGCAGCTGGGCCGGGACAGGGGTGGGCACTGAAGCTTTCTTT. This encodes CASSWAGTGVGTEAFF.

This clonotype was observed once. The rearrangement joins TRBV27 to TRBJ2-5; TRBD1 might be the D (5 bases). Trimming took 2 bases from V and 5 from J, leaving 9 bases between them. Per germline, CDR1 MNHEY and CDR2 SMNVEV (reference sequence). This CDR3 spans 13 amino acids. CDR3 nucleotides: TGTGCCAGCAGTTTACAGGGTGACGAGACCCAGTACTTC. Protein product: CASSLQGDETQYF.

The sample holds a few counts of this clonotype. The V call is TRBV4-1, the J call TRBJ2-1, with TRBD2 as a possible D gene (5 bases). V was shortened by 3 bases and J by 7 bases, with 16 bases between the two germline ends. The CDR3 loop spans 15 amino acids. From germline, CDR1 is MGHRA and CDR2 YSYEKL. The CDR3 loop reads CASSQMASMRNEQFF. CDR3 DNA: TGCGCCAGCAGCCAGATGGCTAGCATGAGGAATGAGCAGTTCTTC.

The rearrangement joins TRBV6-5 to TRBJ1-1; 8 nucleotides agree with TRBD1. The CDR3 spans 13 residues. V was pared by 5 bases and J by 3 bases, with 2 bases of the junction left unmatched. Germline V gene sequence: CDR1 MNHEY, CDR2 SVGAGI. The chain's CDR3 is CASSKQGDTEAFF. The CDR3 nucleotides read TGTGCCAGCAGTAAACAGGGGGACACTGAAGCTTTCTTT.

The CDR3 DNA reads TGTGCCACCAGCAAAAGCGAGCGGGGGAGCACAGATACGCAGTATTTT. Translating gives CATSKSERGSTDTQYF. V gene TRBV10-3 combines with J gene TRBJ2-3; 8 bases map to TRBD2. The CDR3 has 16 amino acids. Losses at the gene ends were 10 bases for V and 0 bases for J; bases not matched to a gene: 12. Germline V gene sequence: CDR1 ENHRY, CDR2 SYGVKD.

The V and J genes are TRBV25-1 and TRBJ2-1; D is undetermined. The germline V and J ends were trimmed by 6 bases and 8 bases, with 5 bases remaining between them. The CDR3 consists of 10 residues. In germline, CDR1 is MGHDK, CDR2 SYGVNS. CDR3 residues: CASRVDEQFF. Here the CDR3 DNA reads TGTGCCAGCAGGGTCGATGAGCAGTTCTTC.

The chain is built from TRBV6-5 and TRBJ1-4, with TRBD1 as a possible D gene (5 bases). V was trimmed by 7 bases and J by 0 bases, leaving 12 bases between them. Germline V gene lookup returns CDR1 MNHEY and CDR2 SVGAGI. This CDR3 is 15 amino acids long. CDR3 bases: TGTGCCAGCACCTCCATGGGGGCAACTAATGAAAAACTGTTTTTT. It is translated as CASTSMGATNEKLFF.

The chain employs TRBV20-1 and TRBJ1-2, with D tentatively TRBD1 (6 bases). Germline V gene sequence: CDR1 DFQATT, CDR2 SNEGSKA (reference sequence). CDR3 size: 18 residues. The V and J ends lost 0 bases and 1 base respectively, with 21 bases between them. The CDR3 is CSARDPEGKGENNYGYTF. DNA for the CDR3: TGCAGTGCTAGAGATCCGGAGGGAAAGGGGGAAAATAACTATGGCTACACCTTC.

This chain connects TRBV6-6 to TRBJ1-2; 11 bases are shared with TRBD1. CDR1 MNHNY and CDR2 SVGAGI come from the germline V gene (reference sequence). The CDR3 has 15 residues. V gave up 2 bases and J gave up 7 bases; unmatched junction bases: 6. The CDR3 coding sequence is TGTGCCAGCAGTTACCCGGGACAGGGGGGGCGTGGCTACACCTTC. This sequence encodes CASSYPGQGGRGYTF.

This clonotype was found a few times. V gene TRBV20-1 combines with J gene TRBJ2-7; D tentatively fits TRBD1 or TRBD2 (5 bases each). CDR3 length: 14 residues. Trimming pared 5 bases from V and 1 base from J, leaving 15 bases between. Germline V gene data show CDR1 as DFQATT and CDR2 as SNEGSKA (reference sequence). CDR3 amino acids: CSAVPGRRSYEQYF. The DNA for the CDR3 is TGCAGTGCTGTACCGGGACGTCGGTCCTACGAGCAGTACTTC.

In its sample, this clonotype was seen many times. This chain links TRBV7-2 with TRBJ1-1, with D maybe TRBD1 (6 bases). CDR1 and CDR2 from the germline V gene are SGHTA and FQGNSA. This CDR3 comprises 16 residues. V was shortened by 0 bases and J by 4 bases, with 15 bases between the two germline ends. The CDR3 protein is CASSLARGASLTEAFF. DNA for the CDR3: TGTGCCAGCAGCTTAGCTCGGGGGGCGAGTCTCACTGAAGCTTTCTTT. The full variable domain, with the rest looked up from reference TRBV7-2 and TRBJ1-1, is GAGVSQSPSNKVTEKGKDVELRCDPISGHTALYWYRQSLGQGLEFLIYFQGNSAPDKSGLPSDRFSAERTGGSVSTLTIQRTQQEDSAVYLCASSLARGASLTEAFFGQGTRLTVV.

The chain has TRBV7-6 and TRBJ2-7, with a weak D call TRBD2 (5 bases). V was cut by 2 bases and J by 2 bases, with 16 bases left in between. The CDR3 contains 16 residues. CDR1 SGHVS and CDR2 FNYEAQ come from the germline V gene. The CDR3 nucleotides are TGTGCCAGCAGCTTAAGTTTTGGACTGCCACCCTACGAGCAGTACTTC. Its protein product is CASSLSFGLPPYEQYF. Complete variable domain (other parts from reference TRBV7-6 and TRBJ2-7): GAGVSQSPRYKVTKRGQDVALRCDPISGHVSLYWYRQALGQGPEFLTYFNYEAQQDKSGLPNDRFSAERPEGSISTLTIQRTEQRDSAMYRCASSLSFGLPPYEQYFGPGTRLTVT.

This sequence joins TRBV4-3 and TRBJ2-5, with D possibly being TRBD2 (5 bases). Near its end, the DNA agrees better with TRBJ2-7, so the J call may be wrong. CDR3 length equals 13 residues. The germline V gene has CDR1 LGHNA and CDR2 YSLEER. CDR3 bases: TGCGCCAGCAGCCAATTCACGGGGTACGAGCAGTACTTC. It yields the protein CASSQFTGYEQYF.

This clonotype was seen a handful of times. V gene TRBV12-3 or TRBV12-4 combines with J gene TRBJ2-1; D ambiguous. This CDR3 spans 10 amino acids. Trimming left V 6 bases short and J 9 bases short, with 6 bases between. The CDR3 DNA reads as TGTGCCAGCAGGGAAGGTGAGCAGTTCTTC. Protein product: CASREGEQFF.

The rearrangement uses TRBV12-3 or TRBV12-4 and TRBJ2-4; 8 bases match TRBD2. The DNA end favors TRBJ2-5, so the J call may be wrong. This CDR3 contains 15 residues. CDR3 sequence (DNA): TGTGCCAGCAGTTCCGCGCGGGCGGGAGGCGGGACCCAGTACTTC. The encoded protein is CASSSARAGGGTQYF.

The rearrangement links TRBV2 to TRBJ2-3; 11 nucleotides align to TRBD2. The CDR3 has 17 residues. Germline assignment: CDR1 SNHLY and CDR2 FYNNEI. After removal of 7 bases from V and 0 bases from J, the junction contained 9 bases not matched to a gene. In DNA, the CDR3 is TGTGCCAGCAAGCCGGGGACTAGCGGAACTAGCACAGATACGCAGTATTTT. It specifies CASKPGTSGTSTDTQYF.

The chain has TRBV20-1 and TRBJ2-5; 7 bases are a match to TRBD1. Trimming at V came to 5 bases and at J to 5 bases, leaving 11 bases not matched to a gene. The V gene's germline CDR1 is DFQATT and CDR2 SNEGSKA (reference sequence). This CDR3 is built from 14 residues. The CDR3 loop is CSAPLVTGVETQYF. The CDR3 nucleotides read TGCAGTGCTCCCTTAGTCACAGGGGTGGAGACCCAGTACTTC.

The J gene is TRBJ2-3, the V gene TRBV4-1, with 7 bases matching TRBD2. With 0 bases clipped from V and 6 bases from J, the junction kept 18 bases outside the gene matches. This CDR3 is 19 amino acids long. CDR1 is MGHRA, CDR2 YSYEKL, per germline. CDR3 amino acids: CASSQDGPRGLPLPDTQYF. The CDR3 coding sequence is TGCGCCAGCAGCCAAGATGGGCCCCGGGGACTACCCCTTCCCGATACGCAGTATTTT.

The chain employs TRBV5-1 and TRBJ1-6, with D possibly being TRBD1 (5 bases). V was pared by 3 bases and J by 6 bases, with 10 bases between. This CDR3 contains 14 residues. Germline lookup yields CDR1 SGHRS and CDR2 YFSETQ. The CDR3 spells CASSYGQSNSPLHF. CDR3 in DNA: TGCGCCAGCAGCTACGGACAAAGTAATTCACCCCTCCACTTT. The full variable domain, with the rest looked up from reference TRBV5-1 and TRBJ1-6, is KAGVTQTPRYLIKTRGQQVTLSCSPISGHRSVSWYQQTPGQGLQFLFEYFSETQRNKGNFPGRFSGRQFSNSRSEMNVSTLELGDSALYLCASSYGQSNSPLHFGNGTRLTVT.

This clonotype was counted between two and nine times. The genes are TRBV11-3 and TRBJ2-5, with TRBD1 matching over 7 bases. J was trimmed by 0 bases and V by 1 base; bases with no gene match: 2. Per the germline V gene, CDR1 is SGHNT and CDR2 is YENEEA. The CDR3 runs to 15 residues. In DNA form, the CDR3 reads TGTGCCAGCAGCTTAGGGACAGGCTACCAAGAGACCCAGTACTTC. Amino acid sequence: CASSLGTGYQETQYF.

The CDR3 nucleotides read TGTGCCAGCAGTGAAGGCCTCCCCCTCCACTTT. Its translation: CASSEGLPLHF. The chain joins TRBV2 to TRBJ1-6; D is uncertain. The CDR3 has 11 amino acids. Trimming shortened V by 1 base and J by 13 bases, and 5 bases separated the two germline ends. Germline V gene lookup returns CDR1 SNHLY and CDR2 FYNNEI.

Here the CDR3 DNA reads TGCAGTGCTAGAGGGGACTTGGGGACCCAGTACTTC. Its translation: CSARGDLGTQYF. This chain uses TRBV20-1 with TRBJ2-5, with D perhaps TRBD2 (6 bases). V dropped 1 base and J dropped 7 bases, with 10 bases sitting between them. CDR3 length equals 12 residues. Per germline, CDR1 DFQATT and CDR2 SNEGSKA (reference sequence).

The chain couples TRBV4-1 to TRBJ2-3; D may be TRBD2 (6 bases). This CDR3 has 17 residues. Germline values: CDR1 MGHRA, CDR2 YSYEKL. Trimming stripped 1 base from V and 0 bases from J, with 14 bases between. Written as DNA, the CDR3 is TGCGCCAGCAGCCAAGGGGCACCGGGGGAGAGCACAGATACGCAGTATTTT. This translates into CASSQGAPGESTDTQYF.

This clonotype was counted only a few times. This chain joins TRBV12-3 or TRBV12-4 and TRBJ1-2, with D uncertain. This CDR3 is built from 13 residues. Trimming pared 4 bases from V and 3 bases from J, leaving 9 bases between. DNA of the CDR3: TGTGCCAGCAGTTCGTTGACGGACTATGGCTACACCTTC. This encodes CASSSLTDYGYTF.

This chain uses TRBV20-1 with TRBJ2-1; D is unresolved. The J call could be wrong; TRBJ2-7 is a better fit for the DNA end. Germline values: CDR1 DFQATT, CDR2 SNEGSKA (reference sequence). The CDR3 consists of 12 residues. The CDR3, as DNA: TGCAGTGCTAGAGAAGGCTGGATGGAGCAGTACTTC. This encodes CSAREGWMEQYF.

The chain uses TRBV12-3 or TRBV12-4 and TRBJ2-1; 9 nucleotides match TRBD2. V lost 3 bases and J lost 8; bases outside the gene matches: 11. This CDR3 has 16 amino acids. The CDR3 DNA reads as TGTGCCAGCAGTTTTCGGCGGGGGGGTTGGGGTGATGAGCAGTTCTTC. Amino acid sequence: CASSFRRGGWGDEQFF.

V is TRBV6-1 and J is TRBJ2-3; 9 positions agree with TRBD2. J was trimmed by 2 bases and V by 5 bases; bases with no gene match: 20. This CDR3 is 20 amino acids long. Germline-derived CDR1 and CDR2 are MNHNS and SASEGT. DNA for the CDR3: TGTGCCAGCAGTCGCAGATTTAGCGGGGGCTTCCATTCCAACACAGATACGCAGTATTTT. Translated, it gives CASSRRFSGGFHSNTDTQYF.

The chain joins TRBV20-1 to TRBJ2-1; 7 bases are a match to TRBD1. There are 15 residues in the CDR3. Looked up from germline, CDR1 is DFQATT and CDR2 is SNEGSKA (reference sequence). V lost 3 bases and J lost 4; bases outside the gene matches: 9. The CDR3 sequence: CSASSIGGLYNEQFF. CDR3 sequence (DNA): TGCAGTGCTAGTAGTATAGGGGGCTTATACAATGAGCAGTTCTTC.